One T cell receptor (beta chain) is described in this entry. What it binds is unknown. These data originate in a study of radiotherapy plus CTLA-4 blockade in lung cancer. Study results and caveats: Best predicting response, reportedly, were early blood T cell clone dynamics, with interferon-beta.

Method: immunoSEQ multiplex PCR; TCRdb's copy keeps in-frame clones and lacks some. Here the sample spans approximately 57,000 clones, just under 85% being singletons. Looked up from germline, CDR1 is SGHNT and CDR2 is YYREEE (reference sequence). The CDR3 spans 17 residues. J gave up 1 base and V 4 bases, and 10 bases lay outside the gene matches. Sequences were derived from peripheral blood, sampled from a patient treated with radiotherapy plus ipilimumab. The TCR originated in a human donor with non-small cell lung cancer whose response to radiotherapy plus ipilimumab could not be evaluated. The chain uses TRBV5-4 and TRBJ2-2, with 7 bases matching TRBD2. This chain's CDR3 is CASSPRGGEGNTGELFF. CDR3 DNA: TGTGCCAGCAGCCCCCGAGGAGGGGAGGGGAACACCGGGGAGCTGTTTTTT.